What follows are 13 T cell receptor beta chains derived from one specimen sequenced in a study of technical replicates of blood from several donors. Clones were read by immunoSEQ multiplex PCR, and TCRdb kept only the in-frame ones, dropping some. The sample contains 64,000 or so clones, roughly 96% of which appear only once. Material: T cells isolated from PBMCs. The receptors originated from a human donor in good health.

The rearrangement links TRBV27 to TRBJ2-5; 10 positions match TRBD2. CDR1 and CDR2 (germline): MNHEY, SMNVEV (reference sequence). The CDR3 sequence is 15 residues long. V was pared by 4 bases and J by 5 bases, with 7 bases of the junction left unmatched. CDR3 in DNA: TGTGCCAGCAGTTGGACACTAGCGGGGCTTGAGACCCAGTACTTC. Protein product: CASSWTLAGLETQYF.

J is TRBJ1-6 and V is TRBV4-2, with 7 bases lining up with TRBD1. Looked up from germline, CDR1 is LGHNA and CDR2 is YNFKEQ. V lost 2 bases and J lost 8; bases outside the gene matches: 6. The CDR3 consists of 15 residues. The CDR3 DNA follows: TGTGCCAGCAGCCAACGAGGGGGCCAGGATTCACCCCTCCACTTT. It translates to CASSQRGGQDSPLHF.

J is TRBJ2-5 and V is TRBV18; weak D call: TRBD2 (6 bases). This CDR3 has 16 amino acids. Germline CDR1 KGHSH, CDR2 LQKENI. Trimming left V 3 bases short and J 7 bases short, with 21 bases between. The CDR3 protein is CASSPKLALPEGTQYF. CDR3 nucleotide sequence: TGTGCCAGCTCACCGAAGCTAGCGCTACCCGAAGGGACCCAGTACTTC.

V gene TRBV6-1 combines with J gene TRBJ2-5; 9 bases are a match to TRBD2. CDR3 length: 18 amino acids. CDR1 MNHNS and CDR2 SASEGT come from the germline V gene. The J segment lost 1 base and the V segment lost 2 bases, leaving 11 bases of the junction unmatched. The CDR3, as DNA: TGTGCCAGCAGTGAACGTAGCGGGGGCCTCCCTCTCCAAGAGACCCAGTACTTC. It is translated as CASSERSGGLPLQETQYF.

The gene calls are TRBV6-1 and TRBJ1-5; 7 bases agree with TRBD1. Germline trimming cut 6 bases from V and 4 bases from J; bases unmatched to any gene: 3. The V gene's germline CDR1 is MNHNS and CDR2 SASEGT. This CDR3 has 13 residues. CDR3 bases: TGTGCCAGCAGGGGACAGATAAATCAGCCCCAGCATTTT. Translating gives CASRGQINQPQHF.

V and J are TRBV4-1 and TRBJ1-2; the match to TRBD1 covers 7 bases. Looked up from germline, CDR1 is MGHRA and CDR2 is YSYEKL. Losses at the gene ends were 0 bases for V and 4 bases for J; bases not matched to a gene: 5. The CDR3 has 15 residues. Here the CDR3 reads CASSQDQGVGYGYTF. For the CDR3, the DNA is TGCGCCAGCAGCCAAGATCAGGGGGTTGGCTATGGCTACACCTTC.

The V call is TRBV25-1, the J call TRBJ2-5, with D tentatively TRBD2 (5 bases). The germline V gene encodes CDR1 MGHDK and CDR2 SYGVNS. The germline V and J ends were trimmed by 2 bases and 5 bases, with 9 bases remaining between them. CDR3 length equals 13 residues. This CDR3 reads CASSEPPGETQYF. Written as DNA, the CDR3 is TGTGCCAGCAGTGAACCCCCGGGGGAGACCCAGTACTTC.

The V gene is TRBV2, the J gene TRBJ2-5, with D tentatively TRBD2 (5 bases). V lost 8 bases to trimming and J lost 2 bases, with 6 bases between them. CDR3 size: 11 residues. Looked up from germline, CDR1 is SNHLY and CDR2 is FYNNEI. The CDR3 reads CASGGQETQYF. The CDR3, as DNA: TGTGCCAGCGGAGGACAAGAGACCCAGTACTTC.

J is TRBJ1-6 and V is TRBV19; 7 bases align to TRBD1. In germline, CDR1 is LNHDA, CDR2 SQIVND (reference sequence). CDR3 length: 11 residues. V lost 3 bases to trimming and J lost 14 bases; unmatched junction nucleotides: 1. In DNA, the CDR3 is TGTGCCAGTAGTATCCAGGGGGCCCTCCACTTT. Its protein product is CASSIQGALHF.

The chain uses TRBV7-9 and TRBJ2-7; 14 bases fit TRBD2. V was pared by 4 bases and J by 2 bases, with 4 bases of the junction left unmatched. This CDR3 is 16 amino acids long. Per the germline V gene, CDR1 is SEHNR and CDR2 is FQNEAQ (reference sequence). The CDR3 nucleotides are TGTGCCAGCAGCTCCGGGACTAGCGGGGGCACCTACGAGCAGTACTTC. Translation: CASSSGTSGGTYEQYF. The full variable domain, rest sourced from reference TRBV7-9 and TRBJ2-7, is DTGVSQNPRHKITKRGQNVTFRCDPISEHNRLYWYRQTLGQGPEFLTYFQNEAQLEKSRLLSDRFSAERPKGSFSTLEIQRTEQGDSAMYLCASSSGTSGGTYEQYFGPGTRLTVT.

The gene calls are TRBV30 and TRBJ2-5, with TRBD1 identical over 10 bases. Losses at the gene ends were 3 bases for V and 3 bases for J; bases not matched to a gene: 4. This CDR3 is 14 amino acids long. Germline-derived CDR1 and CDR2 are GTSNPN and SVGIG (reference sequence). CDR3 residues: CAWSTGTGEETQYF. CDR3 bases: TGTGCCTGGAGCACCGGGACAGGGGAAGAGACCCAGTACTTC.

The chain is built from TRBV21-1 and TRBJ1-1; the listed D gene, TRBD1, was not tested against the DNA. TRBV21-1 is a documented pseudogene. The CDR3 loop spans 14 amino acids. CDR3 in amino acids: CARRRGPENTEAFF. The DNA of the CDR3 is TGTGCCAGGCGGAGGGGGCCCGAAAACACTGAAGCTTTCTTT.

This chain uses TRBV10-3 with TRBJ2-7; 14 nucleotides line up with TRBD2. With 6 bases clipped from V and 2 bases from J, the junction kept 12 bases outside the gene matches. The CDR3 length is 18 residues. The V gene's germline CDR1 is ENHRY and CDR2 SYGVKD. This CDR3 is CAISDVPGLAGAAYEQYF. As DNA, the CDR3 is TGTGCCATCAGCGACGTACCGGGACTAGCGGGAGCAGCCTACGAGCAGTACTTC.